Presented here are 26 T cell receptor beta chains from one specimen sequenced in a study of molecular identifiers for immune sequencing clone quantification. TCRdb reprocessed the PCR reads via MiXCR and lists one record per CDR3 protein. Of some 650,000 distinct CDR3 sequences in the sample, nearly 20% were seen once. What was sequenced was naive CD8+ T cells from blood, with Jurkat cell RNA spiked in. Subset reported: FACS-sorted CD8+CD4-CCR7+CD45RA+ naive T cells. These receptors were taken from a human donor in good health. Some libraries in this study had Jurkat cell RNA spiked in.

The sample holds a few counts of this clonotype. This chain uses TRBV4-3 with TRBJ2-3; 15 bases match TRBD2. J was trimmed by 4 bases and V by 0 bases; bases with no gene match: 8. Per germline, CDR1 LGHNA and CDR2 YSLEER. CDR3 length: 19 amino acids. The CDR3 region is CASSQDVGLAGGLADTQYF. CDR3 DNA: TGCGCCAGCAGCCAAGATGTGGGACTAGCGGGAGGATTGGCAGATACGCAGTATTTT.

This clonotype appeared many times. This rearrangement joins TRBV11-2 to TRBJ1-5; unclear D gene. Germline V gene sequence: CDR1 SGHAT, CDR2 FQNNGV. The CDR3 length is 18 residues. Trimming removed 2 bases at V and 0 bases at J, with 17 bases between. The CDR3 region has the DNA TGTGCCAGCAGCTTAATAGGGCCGATACTCTATAGCAATCAGCCCCAGCATTTT. Translating gives CASSLIGPILYSNQPQHF.

This clonotype was counted many times. The genes are TRBV2 and TRBJ2-7; no clear D gene. CDR1 and CDR2 (germline): SNHLY, FYNNEI. V shed 2 bases and J shed 3 bases, with 17 bases lying between them. The CDR3 spans 16 residues. In DNA, the CDR3 is TGTGCCAGCAGTGAACCCCCACCCGACGGCAGCTACGAGCAGTACTTC. Protein product: CASSEPPPDGSYEQYF.

A word on this clonotype: A read error is possible here, since a much larger clone lies one base away. The chain carries TRBV4-2 and TRBJ1-1; D might be TRBD1 (6 bases). The CDR3 totals 16 residues. Germline V lookup: CDR1 LGHNA, CDR2 YNFKEQ. The CDR3 nucleotides read TGTGCCAGCAGCCAAGTATCGTGGGGGCCGAACACTGAAGCTCTCTTT. It translates to CASSQVSWGPNTEALF.

Details on this clonotype: This could be a read error, since a much larger clone is one nucleotide away. This CDR3 is missing its conserved last phenylalanine or tryptophan, likely due to a read error. The chain links TRBV27 to TRBJ2-3; D not certain. This CDR3 comprises 13 residues. Deletions cut 4 bases from V and 3 bases from J, with 8 bases between. Germline V lookup: CDR1 MNHEY, CDR2 SMNVEV (reference sequence). CDR3 in amino acids: CASSSPPTDTQYL. The DNA for the CDR3 is TGTGCCAGCAGTTCCCCCCCGACAGATACGCAGTATCTT.

This clonotype appeared many times. The chain employs TRBV12-3 or TRBV12-4 and TRBJ2-3, with TRBD1 as a possible D gene (5 bases). This CDR3 contains 14 residues. V gave up 0 bases and J gave up 5 bases, with 9 bases separating them. The CDR3 loop reads CASSLAQGRDTQYF. The CDR3 DNA follows: TGTGCCAGCAGTTTAGCCCAGGGAAGAGATACGCAGTATTTT.

V gene TRBV2 combines with J gene TRBJ2-1, with 8 bases fitting TRBD2. The length of the CDR3 is 17 residues. Trimming at V came to 4 bases and at J to 4 bases, leaving 12 bases not matched to a gene. Germline CDR1 SNHLY, CDR2 FYNNEI. The CDR3 DNA is TGTGCCAGCAGTGCAAGTACGCGTAGCGGGGTTTACAATGAGCAGTTCTTC. Translated: CASSASTRSGVYNEQFF.

The table lists this clonotype with many counts. The V call is TRBV7-9, the J call TRBJ2-5; no clear D gene. Between the trimmed V and J ends, which lost 0 bases and 4 bases, there was a span of 12 bases. The CDR3 runs to 15 residues. Germline assignment: CDR1 SEHNR and CDR2 FQNEAQ (reference sequence). The CDR3: CASSLARGQVETQYF. As DNA, the CDR3 is TGTGCCAGCAGCTTAGCTCGAGGTCAGGTAGAGACCCAGTACTTC.

The rearrangement links TRBV29-1 to TRBJ2-6; D is uncertain. Germline loops: CDR1 SQVTM, CDR2 ANQGSEA. The CDR3 is 16 residues long. Trimming removed 1 base at V and 0 bases at J, with 10 bases between. The CDR3 loop is CSVEVGRSSGANVLTF. Written as DNA, the CDR3 is TGCAGCGTTGAAGTAGGCCGAAGCTCTGGGGCCAACGTCCTGACTTTC.

This clonotype was seen a handful of times. The chain joins TRBV12-3 or TRBV12-4 to TRBJ2-7, with TRBD2 matching 8 bases. The CDR3 contains 18 residues. V dropped 7 bases and J dropped 1; count of bases not matched to a gene: 18. In DNA form, the CDR3 reads TGTGCCAGCACCCACGGGGGAGCGGGGGAGAGGAAATCCTACGAGCAGTACTTC. Its protein is CASTHGGAGERKSYEQYF.

V and J are TRBV6-1 and TRBJ2-7; TRBD1 agrees at 10 bases. V was clipped by 4 bases and J by 6 bases; unmatched bases: 9. The germline V gene has CDR1 MNHNS and CDR2 SASEGT. The CDR3 has 15 residues. In nucleotides, the CDR3 is TGTGCCAGCAGTGGTCGGACAGGGGGTTTGGGCGAGCAGTACTTC. Protein sequence: CASSGRTGGLGEQYF.

The table lists this clonotype with many counts. The chain combines TRBV7-9 with TRBJ2-5; 8 nucleotides line up with TRBD1. Germline CDR1 reads SEHNR; CDR2 reads FQNEAQ (reference sequence). The CDR3 length is 15 residues. V lost 5 bases, J lost 4 bases, and 9 bases stayed unmatched. The CDR3, as DNA: TGTGCCAGCAGCACCACGGACAGGGCGGCAGAGACCCAGTACTTC. Translation gives CASSTTDRAAETQYF.

This clonotype showed up many times. The V call is TRBV4-3, the J call TRBJ2-7; weak D call: TRBD2 (6 bases). The CDR3 runs to 14 residues. Germline V gene data show CDR1 as LGHNA and CDR2 as YSLEER. Trimming stripped 4 bases from V and 4 bases from J, with 14 bases between. The CDR3 nucleotides are TGCGCCAGCAGCCCCTCCGACCGGGGGTACGAGCAGTACTTC. The encoded protein is CASSPSDRGYEQYF.

This clonotype was detected many times. The chain combines TRBV4-1 with TRBJ2-4; D unclear. The CDR3 spans 19 residues. The germline CDR1 and CDR2 sequences are MGHRA and YSYEKL. The ends were cut back, 1 base at V and 8 bases at J, with 27 bases in the middle. This CDR3 reads CASSQARPTLGPLEDIQYF. The CDR3 region has the DNA TGCGCCAGCAGCCAAGCTCGGCCTACGCTAGGGCCGCTGGAAGACATTCAGTACTTC.

This rearrangement joins TRBV10-3 to TRBJ1-6; D uncertain. Trimming left V 0 bases short and J 0 bases short, with 9 bases between. This CDR3 has 17 amino acids. Looked up from germline, CDR1 is ENHRY and CDR2 is SYGVKD. In DNA, the CDR3 is TGTGCCATCAGTGAGTCGATACAGAGCTCCTATAATTCACCCCTCCACTTT. It translates to CAISESIQSSYNSPLHF.

V is TRBV28 and J is TRBJ1-2, with D perhaps TRBD1 (6 bases). The CDR3 extends over 15 amino acids. The V gene's germline CDR1 is MDHEN and CDR2 SYDVKM. V lost 4 bases, J lost 1 base, and 13 bases lay in between. The CDR3 nucleotides are TGTGCCAGCAGTTCTCGACAGGAGATTAACTATGGCTACACCTTC. This gives the protein CASSSRQEINYGYTF.

A word on this clonotype: This could be a read error, since a much larger clone is one nucleotide away. The V call is TRBV12-3 or TRBV12-4, the J call TRBJ2-7; D unclear. Trimming cost V 6 bases and J 3 bases, with 9 bases left between them. This CDR3 comprises 12 residues. For the CDR3, the DNA is TGTGCCAGCAGCCACCGATTCTACGAGCAGTACTTC. This sequence encodes CASSHRFYEQYF.

The sample holds many counts of this clonotype. V and J are TRBV5-1 and TRBJ2-5; D is perhaps TRBD1 or TRBD2 (5 bases each). Germline V CDR1 and CDR2: SGHRS, YFSETQ. This CDR3 has 16 residues. V gave up 0 bases and J gave up 5 bases, with 17 bases separating them. This CDR3 reads CASSLAGPPPWETQYF. In DNA, the CDR3 is TGCGCCAGCAGCTTGGCGGGGCCCCCCCCGTGGGAGACCCAGTACTTC.

In regard to this clonotype: One junction end does not reproduce the germline sequence, and a read error may be involved. The chain joins TRBV29-1 to TRBJ2-3; D may be TRBD1 (5 bases). The CDR3 loop spans 10 amino acids. Germline lookup yields CDR1 SQVTM and CDR2 ANQGSEA. Here the CDR3 reads CSVVTGTQYF. The CDR3 DNA is TGCAGCGTGGTAACAGGTACGCAGTATTTT.

This chain uses TRBV30 with TRBJ1-1; TRBD1 aligns across 7 bases. The CDR3 is made up of 13 amino acids. From germline, CDR1 is GTSNPN and CDR2 SVGIG (reference sequence). The junction had 6 bases not matched to a gene; V was cut back by 5 bases and J by 3 bases. The CDR3 here is CAWGDRVDTEAFF. CDR3 coding DNA: TGTGCCTGGGGAGACAGGGTCGACACTGAAGCTTTCTTT.

V gene TRBV28 combines with J gene TRBJ2-1; D might be TRBD1 (7 bases). There are 14 residues in the CDR3. Germline V gene lookup returns CDR1 MDHEN and CDR2 SYDVKM. Trimming left V 3 bases short and J 6 bases short, with 12 bases between. As DNA, the CDR3 is TGTGCCAGCAGTTTCAGGGGGGACTGCAATGAGCAGTTCTTC. Translation gives CASSFRGDCNEQFF.

In its sample, this clonotype was seen many times. The chain is built from TRBV28 and TRBJ1-5; 7 bases align to TRBD1. CDR1 and CDR2 (germline): MDHEN, SYDVKM. With 3 bases clipped from V and 6 bases from J, the junction kept 11 bases outside the gene matches. CDR3 size: 16 residues. Here the CDR3 DNA reads TGTGCCAGCAGTTTTCGGGGCAGGGGGTATGTTCAGCCCCAGCATTTT. Protein product: CASSFRGRGYVQPQHF.

This clonotype came up a few times. This chain joins TRBV3-1 and TRBJ1-1, with D maybe TRBD1 (6 bases). The CDR3 sequence is 18 residues long. The V gene lost 0 bases and the J gene lost 4 bases, with 21 bases spanning the gap. Germline V gene sequence: CDR1 LGHDT, CDR2 YNNKEL (reference sequence). The CDR3 DNA reads as TGTGCCAGCAGCCAAGACTTCGTTGCTTCATGGGGGGCCACTGAAGCTTTCTTT. Protein product: CASSQDFVASWGATEAFF.

This clonotype has at least ten counts. This chain joins TRBV7-9 and TRBJ2-7; D unresolved. From germline, CDR1 is SEHNR and CDR2 FQNEAQ (reference sequence). Trimming pared 5 bases from V and 2 bases from J, leaving 10 bases between. The CDR3 runs to 13 residues. DNA for the CDR3: TGTGCCAGCAGCCCGAGTGGCACCTACGAGCAGTACTTC. Encoded protein: CASSPSGTYEQYF.

There are a few counts of this clonotype. V gene TRBV27 combines with J gene TRBJ2-7; 9 bases agree with TRBD2. Per germline, CDR1 MNHEY and CDR2 SMNVEV (reference sequence). V dropped 2 bases and J dropped 0; count of bases not matched to a gene: 2. The CDR3 loop spans 15 amino acids. CDR3 region: CASSLGGGDSYEQYF. CDR3 DNA: TGTGCCAGCAGTTTAGGCGGGGGGGACTCCTACGAGCAGTACTTC.

This clonotype was seen once. Possible read error: a much larger clone is one base away. This chain uses TRBV30 with TRBJ1-2; a possible D gene is TRBD1 (6 bases). CDR3 length: 12 amino acids. Germline CDR1 reads GTSNPN; CDR2 reads SVGIG (reference sequence). CDR3 in DNA: TGTGCCAGGAGTGTACGTCAGGGGATCTACACCTTC. As protein: CARSVRQGIYTF.